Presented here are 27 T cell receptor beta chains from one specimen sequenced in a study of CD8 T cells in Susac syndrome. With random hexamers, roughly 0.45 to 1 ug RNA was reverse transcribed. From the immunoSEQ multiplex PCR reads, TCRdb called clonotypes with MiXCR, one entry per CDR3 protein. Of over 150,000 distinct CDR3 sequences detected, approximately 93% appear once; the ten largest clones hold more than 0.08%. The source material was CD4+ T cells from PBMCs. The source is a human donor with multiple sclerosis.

The chain's CDR3 is CAITNEQFF. As DNA, the CDR3 is TGTGCCATAACAAATGAGCAGTTCTTC. This rearrangement joins TRBV6-5 to TRBJ2-1; D gene unclear. This CDR3 spans 9 amino acids. Trimming stripped 10 bases from V and 7 bases from J, with 5 bases between. Germline CDR1 is MNHEY and CDR2 is SVGAGI.

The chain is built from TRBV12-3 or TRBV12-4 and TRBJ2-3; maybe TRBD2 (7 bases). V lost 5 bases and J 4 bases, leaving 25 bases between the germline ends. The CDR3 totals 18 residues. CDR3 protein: CASSPGGRLEPDPDTQYF. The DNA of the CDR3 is TGTGCCAGCAGTCCCGGGGGGCGACTAGAACCCGACCCAGATACGCAGTATTTT.

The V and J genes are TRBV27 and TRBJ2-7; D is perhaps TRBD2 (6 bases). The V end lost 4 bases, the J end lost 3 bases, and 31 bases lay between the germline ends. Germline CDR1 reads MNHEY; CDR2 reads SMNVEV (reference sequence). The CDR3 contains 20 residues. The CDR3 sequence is CASSSTSKLRDSRRIYEQYF. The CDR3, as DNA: TGTGCCAGCAGTTCAACATCTAAACTCCGGGACTCCCGAAGAATCTACGAGCAGTACTTC.

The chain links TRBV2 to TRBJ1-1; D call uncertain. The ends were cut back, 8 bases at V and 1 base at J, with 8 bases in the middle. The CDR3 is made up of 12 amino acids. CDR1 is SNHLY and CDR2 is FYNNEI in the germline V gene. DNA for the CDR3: TGTGCCAGCGTAATAGGGAACACTGAAGCTTTCTTT. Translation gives CASVIGNTEAFF.

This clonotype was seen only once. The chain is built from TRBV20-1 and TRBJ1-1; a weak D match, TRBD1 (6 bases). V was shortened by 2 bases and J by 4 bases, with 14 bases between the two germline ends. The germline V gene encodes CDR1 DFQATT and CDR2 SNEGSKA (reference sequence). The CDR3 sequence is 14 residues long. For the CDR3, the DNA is TGCAGTGCTAGAAGGGGGATCTTGGGCACTGAAGCTTTCTTT. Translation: CSARRGILGTEAFF.

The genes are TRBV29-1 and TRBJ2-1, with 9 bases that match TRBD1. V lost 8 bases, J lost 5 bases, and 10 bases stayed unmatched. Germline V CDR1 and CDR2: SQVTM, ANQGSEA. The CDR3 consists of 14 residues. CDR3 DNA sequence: TGCAGCTTTACCGGGACAGGGTTAGACAATGAGCAGTTCTTC. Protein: CSFTGTGLDNEQFF.

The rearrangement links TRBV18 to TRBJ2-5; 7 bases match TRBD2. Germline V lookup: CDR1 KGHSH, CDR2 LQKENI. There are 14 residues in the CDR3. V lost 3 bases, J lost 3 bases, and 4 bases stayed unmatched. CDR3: CASSPPGGEETQYF. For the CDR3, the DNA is TGTGCCAGCTCACCCCCGGGGGGAGAAGAGACCCAGTACTTC.

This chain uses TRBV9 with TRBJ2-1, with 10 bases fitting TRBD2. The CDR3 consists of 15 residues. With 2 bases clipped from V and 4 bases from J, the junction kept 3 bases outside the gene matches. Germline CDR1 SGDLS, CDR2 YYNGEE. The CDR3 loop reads CASSVGAGGYNEQFF. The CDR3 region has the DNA TGTGCCAGCAGCGTGGGAGCGGGAGGGTACAATGAGCAGTTCTTC.

In DNA, the CDR3 is TGCAGTGCTAGAGCAGGGGCCGGGAGCAATCAGCCCCAGCATTTT. It codes for CSARAGAGSNQPQHF. V gene TRBV20-1 combines with J gene TRBJ1-5; D is perhaps TRBD1 (6 bases). CDR3 length equals 15 residues. Trimming pared 1 base from V and 1 base from J, leaving 11 bases between. The germline gives CDR1 DFQATT, CDR2 SNEGSKA (reference sequence).

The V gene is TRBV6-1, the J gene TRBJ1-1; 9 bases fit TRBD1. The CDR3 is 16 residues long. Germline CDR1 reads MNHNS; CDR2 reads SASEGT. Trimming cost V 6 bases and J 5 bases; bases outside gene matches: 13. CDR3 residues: CASREPGQGFLTEAFF. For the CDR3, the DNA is TGTGCCAGCAGGGAACCGGGACAGGGTTTTTTGACTGAAGCTTTCTTT.

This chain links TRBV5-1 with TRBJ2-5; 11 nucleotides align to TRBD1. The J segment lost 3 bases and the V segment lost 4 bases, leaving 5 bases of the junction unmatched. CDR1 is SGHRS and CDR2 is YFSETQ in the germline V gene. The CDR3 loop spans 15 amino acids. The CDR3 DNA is TGCGCCAGCAGCAGGACAGGGGGCGTCGAAGAGACCCAGTACTTC. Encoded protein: CASSRTGGVEETQYF.

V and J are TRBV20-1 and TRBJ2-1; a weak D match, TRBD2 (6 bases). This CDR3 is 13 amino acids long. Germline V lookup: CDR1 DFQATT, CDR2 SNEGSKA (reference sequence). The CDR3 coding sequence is TGCCCGGGGGAGGTCGGAAGCTACAATGAGCAGTTCTTC. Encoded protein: CPGEVGSYNEQFF.

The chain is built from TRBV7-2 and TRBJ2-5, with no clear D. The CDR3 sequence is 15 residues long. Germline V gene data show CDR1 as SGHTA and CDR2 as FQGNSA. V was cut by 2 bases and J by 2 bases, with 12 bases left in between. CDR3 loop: CASSLMQAFQETQYF. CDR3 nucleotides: TGTGCCAGCAGCTTAATGCAGGCGTTTCAAGAGACCCAGTACTTC.

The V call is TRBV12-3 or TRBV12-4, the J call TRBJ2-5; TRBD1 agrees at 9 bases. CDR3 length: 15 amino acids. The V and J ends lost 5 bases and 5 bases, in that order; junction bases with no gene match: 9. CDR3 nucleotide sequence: TGTGCCAGCAGTCGCGTGGGACAGGGAGGGGAGACCCAGTACTTC. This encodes CASSRVGQGGETQYF.

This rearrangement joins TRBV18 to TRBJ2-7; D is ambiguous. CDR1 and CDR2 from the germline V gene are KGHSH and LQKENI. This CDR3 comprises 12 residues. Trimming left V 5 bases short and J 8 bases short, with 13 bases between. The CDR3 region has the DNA TGTGCCAGCTCATCCCCGCTCATGCAGCAGTACTTC. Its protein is CASSSPLMQQYF.

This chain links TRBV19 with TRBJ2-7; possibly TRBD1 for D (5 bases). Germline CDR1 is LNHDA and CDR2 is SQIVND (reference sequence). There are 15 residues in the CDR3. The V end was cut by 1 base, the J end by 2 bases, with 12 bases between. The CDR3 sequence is CASSIASTDTYEQYF. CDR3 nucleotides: TGTGCCAGTAGTATAGCGTCGACAGACACCTACGAGCAGTACTTC.

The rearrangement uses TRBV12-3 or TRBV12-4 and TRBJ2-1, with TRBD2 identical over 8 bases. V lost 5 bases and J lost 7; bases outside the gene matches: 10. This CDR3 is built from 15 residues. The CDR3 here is CASSTPGLGLNEQFF. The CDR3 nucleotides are TGTGCCAGCAGTACGCCGGGACTAGGGTTGAATGAGCAGTTCTTC.

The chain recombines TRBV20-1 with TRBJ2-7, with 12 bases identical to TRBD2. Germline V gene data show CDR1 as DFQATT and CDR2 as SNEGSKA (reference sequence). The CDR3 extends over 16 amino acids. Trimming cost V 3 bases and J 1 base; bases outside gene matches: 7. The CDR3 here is CSASVTGTSGSYEQYF. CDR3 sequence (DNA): TGCAGTGCTAGTGTCACCGGGACTAGCGGGTCCTACGAGCAGTACTTC.

The CDR3 DNA follows: TGTGCCAGTAGGAAGGGCAAACAATACGAGCAGTACTTC. This sequence encodes CASRKGKQYEQYF. The chain links TRBV19 to TRBJ2-7; no clear D. Germline assignment: CDR1 LNHDA and CDR2 SQIVND (reference sequence). V lost 6 bases, J lost 4 bases, and 13 bases lay in between. The CDR3 is made up of 13 amino acids.

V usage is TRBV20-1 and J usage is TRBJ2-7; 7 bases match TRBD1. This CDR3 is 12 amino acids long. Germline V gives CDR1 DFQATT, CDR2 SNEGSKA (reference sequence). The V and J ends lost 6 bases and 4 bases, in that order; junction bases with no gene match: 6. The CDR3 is CSAGDREYEQYF. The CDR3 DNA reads TGCAGTGCGGGAGACAGGGAATACGAGCAGTACTTC.

CDR3 region: CSAREGGGGTSEAFF. The CDR3 DNA reads TGCAGTGCTAGAGAAGGCGGCGGGGGGACTTCTGAAGCTTTCTTT. The chain combines TRBV20-1 with TRBJ1-1; perhaps TRBD1 as D (5 bases). V shed 0 bases and J shed 6 bases, with 17 bases lying between them. The CDR3 spans 15 residues. CDR1 and CDR2 (germline): DFQATT, SNEGSKA (reference sequence).

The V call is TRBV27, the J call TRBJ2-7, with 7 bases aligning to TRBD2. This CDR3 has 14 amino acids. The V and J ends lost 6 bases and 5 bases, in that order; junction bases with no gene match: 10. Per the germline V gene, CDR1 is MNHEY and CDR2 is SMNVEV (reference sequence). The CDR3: CASSLNRLANEQYF. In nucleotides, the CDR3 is TGTGCCAGCAGCCTAAACCGACTAGCAAACGAGCAGTACTTC.

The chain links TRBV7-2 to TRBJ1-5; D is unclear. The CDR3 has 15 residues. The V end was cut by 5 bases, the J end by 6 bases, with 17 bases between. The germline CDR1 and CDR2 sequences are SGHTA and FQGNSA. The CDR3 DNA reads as TGTGCCAGCAGCCCTGGGGTTGGCGTGTCTCAGCCCCAGCATTTT. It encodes CASSPGVGVSQPQHF.

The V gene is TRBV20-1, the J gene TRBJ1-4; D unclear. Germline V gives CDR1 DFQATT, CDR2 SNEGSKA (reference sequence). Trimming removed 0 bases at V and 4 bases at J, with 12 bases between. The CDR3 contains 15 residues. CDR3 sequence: CSARDYGKDNEKLFF. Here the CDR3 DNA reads TGCAGTGCTAGAGATTACGGCAAAGATAATGAAAAACTGTTTTTT.

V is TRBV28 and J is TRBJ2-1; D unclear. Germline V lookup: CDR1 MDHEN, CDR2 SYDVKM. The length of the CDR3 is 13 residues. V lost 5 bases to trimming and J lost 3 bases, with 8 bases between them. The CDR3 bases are TGTGCCAGCAGTCCGTCCTACTACAATGAGCAGTTCTTC. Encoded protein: CASSPSYYNEQFF.

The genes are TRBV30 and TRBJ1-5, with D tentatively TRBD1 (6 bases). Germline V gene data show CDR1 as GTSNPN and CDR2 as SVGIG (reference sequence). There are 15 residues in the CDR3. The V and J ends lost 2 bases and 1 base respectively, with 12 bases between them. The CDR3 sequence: CAWSRLDSSNQPQHF. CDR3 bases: TGTGCCTGGAGTCGCCTGGACAGCAGCAATCAGCCCCAGCATTTT. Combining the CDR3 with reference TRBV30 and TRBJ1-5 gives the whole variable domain SQTIHQWPATLVQPVGSPLSLECTVEGTSNPNLYWYRQAAGRGLQLLFYSVGIGQISSEVPQNLSASRPQDRQFILSSKKLLLSDSGFYLCAWSRLDSSNQPQHFGDGTRLSIL.

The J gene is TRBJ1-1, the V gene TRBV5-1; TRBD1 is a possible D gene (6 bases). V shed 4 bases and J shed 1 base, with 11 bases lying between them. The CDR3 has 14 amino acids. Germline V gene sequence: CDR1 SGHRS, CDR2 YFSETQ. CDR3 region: CASSTGTPNTEAFF. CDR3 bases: TGCGCCAGCAGCACAGGGACACCGAACACTGAAGCTTTCTTT.